This passage covers 14 T cell receptor beta chains from one sample sequenced in a study of shared clonotypes between healthy human individuals. Profiled with immunoSEQ multiplex PCR; TCRdb holds only in-frame clones, not every one. The table includes 980,000 or so clones, about 80% detected once. The sequenced material came from memory CD4+ T cells sorted from blood. Subset in this sample: CD45RA-negative fraction. These receptors came from a man aged 18 to 35 in good health.

V is TRBV18 and J is TRBJ1-1; 9 nucleotides match TRBD1. V lost 3 bases and J lost 7; bases outside the gene matches: 9. The CDR3 totals 15 residues. Germline CDR1 KGHSH, CDR2 LQKENI. CDR3 sequence (DNA): TGTGCCAGCTCACCCCAGGGGGACAGGGACCATGAAGCTTTCTTT. Protein product: CASSPQGDRDHEAFF.

Comments on this clone: This specimen includes other DNA sequences encoding the same CDR3. The chain has TRBV11-2 and TRBJ2-5; D ambiguous. V lost 5 bases and J 4 bases, leaving 8 bases between the germline ends. The CDR3 is made up of 12 amino acids. CDR1 and CDR2 (germline): SGHAT, FQNNGV. The DNA for the CDR3 is TGTGCCAGCAGCCTGGGTAGAGAGACCCAGTACTTC. This codes for CASSLGRETQYF. Drawing the rest from reference TRBV11-2 and TRBJ2-5, the complete variable domain is EAGVAQSPRYKIIEKRQSVAFWCNPISGHATLYWYQQILGQGPKLLIQFQNNGVVDDSQLPKDRFSAERLKGVDSTLKIQPAKLEDSAVYLCASSLGRETQYFGPGTRLLVL.

This sequence joins TRBV5-6 and TRBJ2-5; 10 bases match TRBD2. In germline, CDR1 is SGHDT, CDR2 YYEEEE. Trimming cost V 4 bases and J 2 bases; bases outside gene matches: 8. CDR3 length equals 16 residues. CDR3 DNA: TGTGCCAGCAGCACCCCCCCGGGACTAGCGCAAGAGACCCAGTACTTC. It encodes CASSTPPGLAQETQYF.

The V gene is TRBV2, the J gene TRBJ1-6; maybe TRBD1 (6 bases). CDR3 length: 14 residues. The V end lost 4 bases, the J end lost 7 bases, and 11 bases lay between the germline ends. CDR1 is SNHLY and CDR2 is FYNNEI in the germline V gene. The CDR3 nucleotides read TGTGCCAGCAGTGTACAGGGTTTCAATTCACCCCTCCACTTT. The encoded protein is CASSVQGFNSPLHF.

The chain has TRBV9 and TRBJ1-2; unclear D gene. This CDR3 is built from 14 residues. V lost 3 bases, J lost 4 bases, and 13 bases lay in between. CDR1 and CDR2 (germline): SGDLS, YYNGEE. The CDR3 region has the DNA TGTGCCAGCAGCGCCGGGGAACACGTCTATGGCTACACCTTC. Amino acid sequence: CASSAGEHVYGYTF.

The rearrangement joins TRBV6-1 to TRBJ2-3; D possibly corresponds to TRBD1 (5 bases). The CDR3 has 16 amino acids. V shed 4 bases and J shed 3 bases, with 17 bases lying between them. The germline V gene encodes CDR1 MNHNS and CDR2 SASEGT. CDR3 residues: CASSAQGHSGTDTQYF. CDR3 in DNA: TGTGCCAGCAGTGCCCAAGGACACTCAGGAACAGATACGCAGTATTTT.

CDR3 residues: CASSHLLGSNEKLFF. As DNA, the CDR3 is TGTGCCAGCAGCCACCTCTTGGGGAGTAATGAAAAACTGTTTTTT. The chain couples TRBV7-9 to TRBJ1-4; D unresolved. The length of the CDR3 is 15 residues. Germline V gives CDR1 SEHNR, CDR2 FQNEAQ (reference sequence). The germline V and J ends were trimmed by 5 bases and 4 bases, with 14 bases remaining between them.

The chain links TRBV11-2 to TRBJ1-1; the match to TRBD1 covers 9 bases. V dropped 5 bases and J dropped 5; count of bases not matched to a gene: 9. Germline V CDR1 and CDR2: SGHAT, FQNNGV. The CDR3 runs to 15 residues. This CDR3 reads CASSPDRGLGTEAFF. The CDR3, as DNA: TGTGCCAGCAGCCCGGACAGGGGCCTAGGGACTGAAGCTTTCTTT.

The V and J genes are TRBV7-9 and TRBJ2-1, with 7 bases identical to TRBD2. Germline values: CDR1 SEHNR, CDR2 FQNEAQ (reference sequence). The junction had 10 bases not matched to a gene; V was cut back by 5 bases and J by 3 bases. This CDR3 is 16 amino acids long. The CDR3 DNA reads TGTGCCAGCAGCGGCACGGCTAGCGGCTACTACAATGAGCAGTTCTTC. Translation: CASSGTASGYYNEQFF.

This clone showed up just a few times. This chain links TRBV7-9 with TRBJ2-5, with 7 bases fitting TRBD1. Trimming cost V 4 bases and J 6 bases; bases outside gene matches: 8. The CDR3 sequence is 14 residues long. The V gene's germline CDR1 is SEHNR and CDR2 FQNEAQ (reference sequence). As DNA, the CDR3 is TGTGCCAGCAGCTCTGGGACAGCAAGCAAGACCCAGTACTTC. Translated, it gives CASSSGTASKTQYF.

V is TRBV27 and J is TRBJ1-3, with D tentatively TRBD1 (5 bases). The germline V gene encodes CDR1 MNHEY and CDR2 SMNVEV (reference sequence). The CDR3 consists of 18 residues. V was pared by 6 bases and J by 0 bases, with 21 bases between. The CDR3 sequence is CASRRGVGTGISGNTIYF. In DNA form, the CDR3 reads TGTGCCAGCAGAAGGGGTGTAGGGACCGGGATCTCTGGAAACACCATATATTTT.

A note on this clone: Other DNA sequences in this sample translate to the same CDR3. The chain couples TRBV18 to TRBJ2-5; D unclear. CDR3 length equals 12 residues. CDR1 and CDR2 from the germline V gene are KGHSH and LQKENI. Trimming removed 3 bases at V and 5 bases at J, with 7 bases between. In DNA, the CDR3 is TGTGCCAGCTCACCTAAAGGGGAGACCCAGTACTTC. Translating gives CASSPKGETQYF.

V and J are TRBV6-5 and TRBJ1-1; D uncertain. There are 12 residues in the CDR3. V shed 5 bases and J shed 8 bases, with 12 bases lying between them. CDR1 and CDR2 from the germline V gene are MNHEY and SVGAGI. The CDR3 reads CASSSRVSEAFF. CDR3 coding DNA: TGTGCCAGCAGTAGTAGGGTGAGCGAAGCTTTCTTT.

In DNA form, the CDR3 reads TGTGCTAGTGGTTTAACTAAACCGGGACAGGGAGCCTATGGCTACACCTTC. It translates to CASGLTKPGQGAYGYTF. This sequence joins TRBV12-5 and TRBJ1-2; 9 nucleotides agree with TRBD1. Trimming at V came to 3 bases and at J to 4 bases, leaving 12 bases not matched to a gene. Germline assignment: CDR1 LGHNT and CDR2 FRNRAP. The CDR3 consists of 17 residues.